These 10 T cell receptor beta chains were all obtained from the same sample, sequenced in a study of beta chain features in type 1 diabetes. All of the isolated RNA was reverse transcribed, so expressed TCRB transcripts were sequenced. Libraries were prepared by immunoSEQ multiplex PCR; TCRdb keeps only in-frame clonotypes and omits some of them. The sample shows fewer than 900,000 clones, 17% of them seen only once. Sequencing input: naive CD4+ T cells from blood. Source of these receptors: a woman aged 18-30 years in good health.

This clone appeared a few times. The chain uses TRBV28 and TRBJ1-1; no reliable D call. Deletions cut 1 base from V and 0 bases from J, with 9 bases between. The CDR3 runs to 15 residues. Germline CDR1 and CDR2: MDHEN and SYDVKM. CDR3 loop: CASSLFRFMNTEAFF. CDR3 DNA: TGTGCCAGCAGTTTATTTAGATTTATGAACACTGAAGCTTTCTTT.

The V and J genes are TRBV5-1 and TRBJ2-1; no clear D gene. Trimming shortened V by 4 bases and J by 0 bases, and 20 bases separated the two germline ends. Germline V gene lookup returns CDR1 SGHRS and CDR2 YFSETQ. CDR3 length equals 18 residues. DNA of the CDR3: TGCGCCAGCAGCCCTACTACCGGGCGGCCTACCTCCTACAATGAGCAGTTCTTC. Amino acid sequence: CASSPTTGRPTSYNEQFF.

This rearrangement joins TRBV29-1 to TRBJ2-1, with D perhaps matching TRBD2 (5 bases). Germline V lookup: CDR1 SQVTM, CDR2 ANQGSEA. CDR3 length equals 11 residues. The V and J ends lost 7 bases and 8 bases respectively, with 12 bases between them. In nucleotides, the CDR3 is TGCAGCGGGACCCGGGGTTATGAGCAGTTCTTC. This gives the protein CSGTRGYEQFF.

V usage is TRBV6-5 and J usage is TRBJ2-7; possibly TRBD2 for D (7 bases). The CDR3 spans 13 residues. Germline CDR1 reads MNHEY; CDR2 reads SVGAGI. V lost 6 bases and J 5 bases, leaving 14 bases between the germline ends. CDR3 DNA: TGTGCCAGCAGGCCGGCGGGGGCCCACGAGCAGTACTTC. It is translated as CASRPAGAHEQYF.

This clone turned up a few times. CDR3 DNA sequence: TGTGCCAGGACCCTCGGTCCCTCTTTAACGGCCTACGAGCAGTACTTC. Its protein is CARTLGPSLTAYEQYF. The chain recombines TRBV21-1 with TRBJ2-7. TRBV21-1 is a documented pseudogene. The CDR3 is made up of 16 amino acids.

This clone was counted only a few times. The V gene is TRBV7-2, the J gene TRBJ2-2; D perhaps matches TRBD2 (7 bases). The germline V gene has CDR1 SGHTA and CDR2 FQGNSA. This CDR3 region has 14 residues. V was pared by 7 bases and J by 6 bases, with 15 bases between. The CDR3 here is CASTPRGAPGELFF. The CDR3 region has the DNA TGTGCCAGCACCCCCCGGGGGGCTCCCGGGGAGCTGTTTTTT. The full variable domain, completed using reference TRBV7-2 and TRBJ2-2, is GAGVSQSPSNKVTEKGKDVELRCDPISGHTALYWYRQSLGQGLEFLIYFQGNSAPDKSGLPSDRFSAERTGGSVSTLTIQRTQQEDSAVYLCASTPRGAPGELFFGEGSRLTVL.

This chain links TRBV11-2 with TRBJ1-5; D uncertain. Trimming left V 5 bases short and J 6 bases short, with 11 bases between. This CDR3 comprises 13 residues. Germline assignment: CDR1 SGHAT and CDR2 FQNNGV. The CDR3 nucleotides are TGTGCCAGCAGCCCAAGCAGGAGTCAGCCCCAGCATTTT. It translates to CASSPSRSQPQHF.

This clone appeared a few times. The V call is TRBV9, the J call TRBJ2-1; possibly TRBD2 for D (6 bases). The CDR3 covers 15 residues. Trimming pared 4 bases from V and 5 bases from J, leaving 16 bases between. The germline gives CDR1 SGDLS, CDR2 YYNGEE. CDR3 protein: CASSPLGGQNNEQFF. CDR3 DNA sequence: TGTGCCAGCAGCCCGTTGGGAGGCCAGAACAATGAGCAGTTCTTC. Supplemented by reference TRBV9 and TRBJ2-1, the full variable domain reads DSGVTQTPKHLITATGQRVTLRCSPRSGDLSVYWYQQSLDQGLQFLIQYYNGEERAKGNILERFSAQQFPDLHSELNLSSLELGDSALYFCASSPLGGQNNEQFFGPGTRLTVL.

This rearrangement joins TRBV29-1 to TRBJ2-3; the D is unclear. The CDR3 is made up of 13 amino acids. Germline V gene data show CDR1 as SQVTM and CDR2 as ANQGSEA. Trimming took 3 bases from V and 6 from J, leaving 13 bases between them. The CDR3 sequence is CSVDIMDADTQYF. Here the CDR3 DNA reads TGCAGCGTTGATATAATGGATGCTGATACGCAGTATTTT.

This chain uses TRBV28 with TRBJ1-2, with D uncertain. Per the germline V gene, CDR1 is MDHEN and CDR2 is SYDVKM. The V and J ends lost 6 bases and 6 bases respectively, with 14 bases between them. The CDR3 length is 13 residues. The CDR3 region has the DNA TGTGCCAGCAGCCTGGGCAGCCCAAATGGCTACACCTTC. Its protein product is CASSLGSPNGYTF.